The 25 T cell receptor beta chains below all came from one sample that was sequenced in a study. A single record per CDR3 protein comes from TCRdb applying MiXCR to the 5' RACE reads. The sample contains about 42,000 distinct CDR3 sequences, approximately 30% of which appear only once. The sample consisted of tumor-infiltrating memory CD4+ T cells sorted from the breast tumor. Subset meaning: memory CD4+ T cells, CD4+CD45RO+CD25-. The receptors derive from a female donor with breast cancer.

This clonotype has ten or more counts. Here the CDR3 reads CASSRPDSTDTQYF. DNA for the CDR3: TGCGCCAGCAGCCGGCCCGACAGCACAGATACGCAGTATTTT. This chain uses TRBV4-1 with TRBJ2-3; D ambiguous. Germline V gene lookup returns CDR1 MGHRA and CDR2 YSYEKL. The CDR3 is 14 amino acids. V lost 4 bases and J 0 bases, leaving 8 bases between the germline ends.

The chain has TRBV20-1 and TRBJ1-5, with D unresolved. Trimming pared 5 bases from V and 3 bases from J, leaving 17 bases between. Germline V lookup: CDR1 DFQATT, CDR2 SNEGSKA (reference sequence). The CDR3 contains 15 residues. CDR3 bases: TGCAGTGCTGGGAGGGAGGGCTTACTCAATCAGCCCCAGCATTTT. Amino acids: CSAGREGLLNQPQHF.

This clonotype was observed many times. V usage is TRBV4-1 and J usage is TRBJ2-1; 11 bases map to TRBD2. This CDR3 has 17 residues. V lost 4 bases to trimming and J lost 4 bases; unmatched junction nucleotides: 9. Per germline, CDR1 MGHRA and CDR2 YSYEKL. This chain's CDR3 is CASSPHITSGGYNEQFF. As DNA, the CDR3 is TGCGCCAGCAGCCCCCATATTACTAGCGGGGGATACAATGAGCAGTTCTTC.

This clonotype appeared many times. The rearrangement links TRBV7-2 to TRBJ1-2; weak D call: TRBD1 (6 bases). Germline V gives CDR1 SGHTA, CDR2 FQGNSA. The CDR3 consists of 15 residues. The V end was cut by 2 bases, the J end by 8 bases, with 18 bases between. CDR3 sequence reads: CASSLYPTQGSGYTF. CDR3 nucleotide sequence: TGTGCCAGCAGCTTATACCCCACACAGGGTAGCGGCTACACCTTC. The whole variable domain, filled in from reference TRBV7-2 and TRBJ1-2, reads GAGVSQSPSNKVTEKGKDVELRCDPISGHTALYWYRQSLGQGLEFLIYFQGNSAPDKSGLPSDRFSAERTGGSVSTLTIQRTQQEDSAVYLCASSLYPTQGSGYTFGSGTRLTVV.

The V call is TRBV28, the J call TRBJ2-3, with TRBD2 matching over 9 bases. The CDR3 has 19 residues. Unmatched junction bases numbered 18, after V lost 8 bases and J lost 0 bases. Germline CDR1 reads MDHEN; CDR2 reads SYDVKM. The CDR3 here is CASGLTSGEDRISTDTQYF. CDR3 nucleotides: TGTGCCAGCGGCCTGACTAGCGGAGAAGACAGGATTAGCACAGATACGCAGTATTTT.

This chain connects TRBV9 to TRBJ2-7; D is perhaps TRBD1 (6 bases). The CDR3 has 15 amino acids. In germline, CDR1 is SGDLS, CDR2 YYNGEE. V was trimmed by 0 bases and J by 3 bases, leaving 13 bases between them. CDR3 DNA: TGTGCCAGCAGCGTAGGACCGAACAGGGACTACGAGCAGTACTTC. This encodes CASSVGPNRDYEQYF.

This clonotype has only a few counts. This sequence joins TRBV7-3 and TRBJ2-2; TRBD2 aligns across 12 bases. The ends lost 1 base at V and 9 bases at J; junction bases unmatched: 6. Per the germline V gene, CDR1 is SGHTA and CDR2 is FQGTGA. This CDR3 is built from 16 residues. CDR3: CASSLRTSGTSRELFF. The CDR3 DNA reads as TGTGCCAGCAGCTTAAGGACTAGCGGGACTAGCCGGGAGCTGTTTTTT.

The V call is TRBV6-2 or TRBV6-3, the J call TRBJ2-3; a possible D gene is TRBD2 (5 bases). The CDR3 is 13 residues long. The V and J ends lost 3 bases and 7 bases respectively, with 11 bases between them. Germline assignment: CDR1 MNHEY and CDR2 SVGEGT. CDR3 nucleotides: TGTGCCAGCAGTTATTTTTCGGGATATACGCAGTATTTT. Translation: CASSYFSGYTQYF.

The V call is TRBV29-1, the J call TRBJ2-7; possibly TRBD1 for D (5 bases). Germline CDR1 is SQVTM and CDR2 is ANQGSEA. V was clipped by 2 bases and J by 10 bases, with 12 bases between them. This CDR3 has 11 residues. Here the CDR3 DNA reads TGCAGCGTTGAAACCCAGGGATACCAGTACTTC. Residues: CSVETQGYQYF.

This chain links TRBV4-1 with TRBJ1-2; 7 bases agree with TRBD1. V lost 4 bases, J lost 8 bases, and 7 bases stayed unmatched. Per the germline V gene, CDR1 is MGHRA and CDR2 is YSYEKL. The CDR3 covers 13 residues. This CDR3 reads CASSPRQGEGYTF. CDR3 sequence (DNA): TGCGCCAGCAGCCCCCGCCAGGGGGAGGGCTACACCTTC.

This clonotype was recorded many times. The J gene is TRBJ2-2, the V gene TRBV5-1, with 11 positions matching TRBD2. The CDR3 is made up of 16 amino acids. The V segment lost 3 bases and the J segment 2 bases; nucleotides outside the gene matches: 3. CDR1 is SGHRS, CDR2 YFSETQ, per germline. This CDR3 reads CASSSTSGANTGELFF. The CDR3 DNA reads as TGCGCCAGCAGCTCGACTAGCGGGGCAAACACCGGGGAGCTGTTTTTT.

Turning to this clonotype: Germline and junction disagree at one end, which may indicate a read error. The V gene is TRBV10-2, the J gene TRBJ1-6; 8 nucleotides line up with TRBD1. Germline CDR1 reads WSHSY; CDR2 reads SAAADI. The CDR3 spans 14 residues. The CDR3 sequence: CASGRTGSDSPLRF. The CDR3 bases are TGCGCCAGCGGTAGGACAGGGTCAGATTCACCCCTCCGCTTT.

The table lists this clonotype with a few counts. The chain has TRBV6-5 and TRBJ1-5, with 7 nucleotides matching TRBD1. V gave up 6 bases and J gave up 4 bases; unmatched junction bases: 3. CDR3 length equals 13 residues. The germline V gene has CDR1 MNHEY and CDR2 SVGAGI. CDR3 residues: CASSRQGNQPQHF. In DNA form, the CDR3 reads TGTGCCAGCAGCCGACAGGGTAATCAGCCCCAGCATTTT.

This clonotype was seen at least ten times. The J gene is TRBJ2-1, the V gene TRBV27; D may correspond to TRBD1 or TRBD2 (5 bases each). This CDR3 region has 12 residues. Germline lookup yields CDR1 MNHEY and CDR2 SMNVEV (reference sequence). Trimming removed 1 base from V and 8 bases from J, with 6 bases in between. For the CDR3, the DNA is TGTGCCAGCAGTTTATTGGGGGATGAGCAGTTCTTC. This sequence encodes CASSLLGDEQFF.

This clonotype was recorded many times. CDR3 sequence reads: CASQDANLNSPLHF. CDR3 coding DNA: TGTGCCTCCCAAGATGCCAACCTTAATTCACCCCTCCACTTT. The rearrangement links TRBV7-9 to TRBJ1-6; no reliable D call. Germline CDR1 and CDR2: SEHNR and FQNEAQ (reference sequence). This CDR3 is built from 14 residues. V dropped 11 bases and J dropped 6 bases, with 17 bases sitting between them.

This clonotype was counted a few times. The chain joins TRBV19 to TRBJ2-3; tentatively, D is TRBD2 (5 bases). CDR1 and CDR2 (germline): LNHDA, SQIVND (reference sequence). The ends were cut back, 6 bases at V and 1 base at J, with 11 bases in the middle. The CDR3 is 14 amino acids. The CDR3 DNA is TGTGCCAGTAGGGATTGGGGAGGCACAGATACGCAGTATTTT. Translated, it gives CASRDWGGTDTQYF.

This clonotype was seen ten or more times. This rearrangement joins TRBV12-3 or TRBV12-4 to TRBJ2-2; no clear D gene. Trimming cost V 3 bases and J 6 bases, with 14 bases left between them. The CDR3 totals 15 residues. In DNA, the CDR3 is TGTGCCAGCAGTTTTTCCCCCAGTCCGGCCGGGGAGCTGTTTTTT. This translates into CASSFSPSPAGELFF.

This clonotype was counted only a few times. J is TRBJ2-7 and V is TRBV27, with D uncertain. Germline CDR1 and CDR2: MNHEY and SMNVEV (reference sequence). The V end lost 3 bases, the J end lost 0 bases, and 6 bases lay between the germline ends. The CDR3 covers 13 residues. CDR3 in DNA: TGTGCCAGCAGTTTGGCGAGCTCCTACGAGCAGTACTTC. Its protein product is CASSLASSYEQYF.

The sample holds many counts of this clonotype. The DNA for the CDR3 is TGCGCCAGCAGCTTGCCGACAGAAGAGACCCAGTACTTC. It specifies CASSLPTEETQYF. This chain uses TRBV5-1 with TRBJ2-5; D perhaps matches TRBD1 (5 bases). Between the trimmed V and J ends, which lost 1 base and 3 bases, there was a span of 7 bases. The germline V gene encodes CDR1 SGHRS and CDR2 YFSETQ. The CDR3 is made up of 13 amino acids. Filled out from reference TRBV5-1 and TRBJ2-5, the complete variable domain reads KAGVTQTPRYLIKTRGQQVTLSCSPISGHRSVSWYQQTPGQGLQFLFEYFSETQRNKGNFPGRFSGRQFSNSRSEMNVSTLELGDSALYLCASSLPTEETQYFGPGTRLLVL.

This clonotype was seen a handful of times. The chain is built from TRBV5-1 and TRBJ2-7; the D is unclear. In germline, CDR1 is SGHRS, CDR2 YFSETQ. The CDR3 covers 13 residues. V shed 4 bases and J shed 2 bases, with 10 bases lying between them. CDR3 region: CASSPGGTYEQYF. CDR3 sequence (DNA): TGCGCCAGCAGCCCGGGTGGGACCTACGAGCAGTACTTC.

This clonotype appeared a few times. This chain connects TRBV6-2 or TRBV6-3 to TRBJ2-2; TRBD2 agrees at 14 bases. The V segment lost 6 bases and the J segment 2 bases; nucleotides outside the gene matches: 5. CDR3 length equals 17 residues. The germline V gene has CDR1 MNHEY and CDR2 SVGEGT. The CDR3 reads CASSRTSGRPNTGELFF. CDR3 DNA sequence: TGTGCCAGCAGCAGGACTAGCGGGAGGCCCAACACCGGGGAGCTGTTTTTT.

The chain employs TRBV2 and TRBJ2-7, with TRBD1 as a possible D gene (5 bases). Between the trimmed V and J ends, which lost 8 bases and 4 bases, there was a span of 9 bases. Germline V gene sequence: CDR1 SNHLY, CDR2 FYNNEI. CDR3 length: 11 amino acids. For the CDR3, the DNA is TGTGCCAGCCGACAGCAGTACGAGCAGTACTTC. As protein: CASRQQYEQYF.

The genes are TRBV5-1 and TRBJ2-5; no definite D call. Germline V gene sequence: CDR1 SGHRS, CDR2 YFSETQ. This CDR3 contains 13 residues. Deletions cut 2 bases from V and 2 bases from J, with 7 bases between. In DNA, the CDR3 is TGCGCCAGCAGCTTATCCGGTCAAGAGACCCAGTACTTC. As protein: CASSLSGQETQYF.

The chain joins TRBV10-3 to TRBJ1-3; D is possibly TRBD1 (5 bases). The CDR3 is 17 amino acids. V lost 4 bases, J lost 0 bases, and 16 bases lay in between. Germline V gives CDR1 ENHRY, CDR2 SYGVKD. The DNA for the CDR3 is TGTGCCATCAGTGTGGGATTAGTCAGGGACTCTGGAAACACCATATATTTT. This gives the protein CAISVGLVRDSGNTIYF.

V and J are TRBV6-6 and TRBJ1-4; 10 positions agree with TRBD1. The CDR3 loop spans 17 amino acids. Germline V gene lookup returns CDR1 MNHNY and CDR2 SVGAGI (reference sequence). The V segment lost 6 bases and the J segment 3 bases; nucleotides outside the gene matches: 10. CDR3 region: CASSSGQGGKPNEKLFF. The CDR3 DNA follows: TGTGCCAGCAGCTCCGGACAGGGGGGAAAACCTAATGAAAAACTGTTTTTT.